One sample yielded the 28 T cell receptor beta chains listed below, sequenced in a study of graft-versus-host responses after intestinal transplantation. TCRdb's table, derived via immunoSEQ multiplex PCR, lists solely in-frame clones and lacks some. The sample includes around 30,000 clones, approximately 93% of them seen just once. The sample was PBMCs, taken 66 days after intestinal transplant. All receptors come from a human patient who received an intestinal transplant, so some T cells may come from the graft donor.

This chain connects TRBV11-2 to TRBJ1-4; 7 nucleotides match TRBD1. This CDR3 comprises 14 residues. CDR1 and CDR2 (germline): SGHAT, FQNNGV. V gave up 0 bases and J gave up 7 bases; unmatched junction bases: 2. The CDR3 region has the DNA TGTGCCAGCAGCTTAGACAGGGGGGGTGAAAAACTGTTTTTT. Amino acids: CASSLDRGGEKLFF.

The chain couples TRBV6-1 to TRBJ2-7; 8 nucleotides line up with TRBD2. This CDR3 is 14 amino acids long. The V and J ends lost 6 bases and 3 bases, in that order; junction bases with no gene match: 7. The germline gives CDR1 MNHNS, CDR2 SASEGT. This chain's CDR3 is CASSPGLAIYEQYF. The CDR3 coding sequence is TGTGCCAGCAGCCCCGGACTAGCTATCTACGAGCAGTACTTC.

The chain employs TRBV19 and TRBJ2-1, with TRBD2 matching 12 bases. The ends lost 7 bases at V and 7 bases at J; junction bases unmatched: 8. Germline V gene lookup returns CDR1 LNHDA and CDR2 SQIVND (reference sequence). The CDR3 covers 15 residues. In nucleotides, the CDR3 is TGTGCCAGTATCCTGACTAGCGGGGGAAGTAATGAGCAGTTCTTC. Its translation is CASILTSGGSNEQFF.

In nucleotides, the CDR3 is TGTGCCAGCAGCCCATTCGGGAAGGCGGGCTACGAGCAGTACTTC. It codes for CASSPFGKAGYEQYF. This rearrangement joins TRBV7-7 to TRBJ2-7; D might be TRBD2 (5 bases). The V end was cut by 5 bases, the J end by 3 bases, with 17 bases between. Germline V gives CDR1 SSHAT, CDR2 FNYEAQ (reference sequence). This CDR3 is built from 15 residues.

This CDR3 is CASSRDRIHEQYF. Here the CDR3 DNA reads TGTGCCAGCAGTAGGGACAGGATCCACGAGCAGTACTTC. V gene TRBV27 combines with J gene TRBJ2-7; TRBD1 aligns across 8 bases. CDR3 size: 13 residues. Germline loops: CDR1 MNHEY, CDR2 SMNVEV (reference sequence). V gave up 5 bases and J gave up 5 bases; unmatched junction bases: 5.

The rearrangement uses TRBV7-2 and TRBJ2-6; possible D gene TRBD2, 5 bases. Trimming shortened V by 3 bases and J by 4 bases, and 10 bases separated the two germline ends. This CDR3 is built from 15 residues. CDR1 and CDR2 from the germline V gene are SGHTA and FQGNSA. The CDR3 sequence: CASSLRVVGANVLTF. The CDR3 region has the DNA TGTGCCAGCAGCTTGCGGGTGGTAGGGGCCAACGTCCTGACTTTC.

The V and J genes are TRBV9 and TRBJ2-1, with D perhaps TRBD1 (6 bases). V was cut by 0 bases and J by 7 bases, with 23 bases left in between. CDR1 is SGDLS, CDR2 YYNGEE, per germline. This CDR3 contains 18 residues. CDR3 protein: CASSVDRRGRSGMNEQFF. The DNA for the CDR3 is TGTGCCAGCAGCGTAGATCGCAGGGGACGGTCGGGGATGAATGAGCAGTTCTTC.

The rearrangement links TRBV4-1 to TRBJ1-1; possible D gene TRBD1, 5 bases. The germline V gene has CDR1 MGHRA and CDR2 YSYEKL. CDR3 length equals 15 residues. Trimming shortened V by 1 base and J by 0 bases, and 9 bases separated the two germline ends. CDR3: CASSQGGLMNTEAFF. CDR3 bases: TGCGCCAGCAGCCAAGGGGGACTCATGAACACTGAAGCTTTCTTT.

The CDR3 sequence is CASSPHGRTSGNSTDTQYF. In nucleotides, the CDR3 is TGTGCCAGCAGCCCACATGGCCGGACTAGCGGAAATAGCACAGATACGCAGTATTTT. V and J are TRBV11-2 and TRBJ2-3, with 10 bases identical to TRBD2. The CDR3 has 19 residues. V lost 5 bases to trimming and J lost 0 bases; unmatched junction nucleotides: 14. Germline CDR1 SGHAT, CDR2 FQNNGV.

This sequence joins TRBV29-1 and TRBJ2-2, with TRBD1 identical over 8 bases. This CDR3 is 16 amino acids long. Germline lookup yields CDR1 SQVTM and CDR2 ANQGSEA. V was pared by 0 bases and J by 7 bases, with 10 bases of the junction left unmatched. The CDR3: CSVEDQGARGDGELFF. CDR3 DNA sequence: TGCAGCGTTGAAGACCAGGGGGCGCGGGGTGACGGGGAGCTGTTTTTT.

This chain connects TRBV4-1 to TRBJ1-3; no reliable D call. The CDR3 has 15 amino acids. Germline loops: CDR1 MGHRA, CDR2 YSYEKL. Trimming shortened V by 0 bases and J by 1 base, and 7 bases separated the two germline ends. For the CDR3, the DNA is TGCGCCAGCAGCCAAGATAAGGGTTCTGGAAACACCATATATTTT. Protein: CASSQDKGSGNTIYF.

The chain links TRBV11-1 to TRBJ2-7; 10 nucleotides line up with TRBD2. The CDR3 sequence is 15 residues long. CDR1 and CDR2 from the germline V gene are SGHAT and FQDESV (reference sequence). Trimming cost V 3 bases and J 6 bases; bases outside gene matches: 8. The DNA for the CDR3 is TGTGCCAGCAGCTTCAGCGGGGGGGCCATCGGCGAGCAGTACTTC. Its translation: CASSFSGGAIGEQYF.

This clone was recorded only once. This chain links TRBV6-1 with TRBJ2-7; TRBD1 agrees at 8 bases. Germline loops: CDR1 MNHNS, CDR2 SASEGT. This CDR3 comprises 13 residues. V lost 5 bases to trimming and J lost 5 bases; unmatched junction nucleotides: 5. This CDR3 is CASSSDRADEQYF. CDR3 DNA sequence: TGTGCCAGCAGTTCGGACAGGGCCGACGAGCAGTACTTC.

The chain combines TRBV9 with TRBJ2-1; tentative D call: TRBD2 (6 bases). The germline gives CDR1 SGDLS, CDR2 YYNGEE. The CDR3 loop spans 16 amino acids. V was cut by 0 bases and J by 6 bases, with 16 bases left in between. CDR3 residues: CASSVGSAGFINEQFF. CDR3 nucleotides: TGTGCCAGCAGCGTAGGTAGCGCGGGATTTATCAATGAGCAGTTCTTC.

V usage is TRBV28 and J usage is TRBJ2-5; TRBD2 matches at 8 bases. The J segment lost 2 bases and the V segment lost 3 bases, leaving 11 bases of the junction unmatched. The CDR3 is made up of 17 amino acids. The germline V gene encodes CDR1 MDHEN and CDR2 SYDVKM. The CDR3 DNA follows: TGTGCCAGCAGTTTGGAGCGTGAGACTAGCGAACAAGAGACCCAGTACTTC. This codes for CASSLERETSEQETQYF.

The CDR3 bases are TGTGCCAGTAGTATCGGGACAGGGTATTCACCCCTCCACTTT. Residues: CASSIGTGYSPLHF. The chain has TRBV19 and TRBJ1-6, with 9 positions matching TRBD1. V lost 3 bases to trimming and J lost 8 bases; unmatched junction nucleotides: 2. The CDR3 has 14 residues. CDR1 is LNHDA, CDR2 SQIVND, per germline (reference sequence).

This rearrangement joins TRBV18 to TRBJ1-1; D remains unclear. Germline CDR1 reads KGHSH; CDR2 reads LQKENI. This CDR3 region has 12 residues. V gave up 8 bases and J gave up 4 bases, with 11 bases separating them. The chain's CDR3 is CASGPGGTEAFF. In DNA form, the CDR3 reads TGTGCCAGCGGGCCCGGAGGCACTGAAGCTTTCTTT. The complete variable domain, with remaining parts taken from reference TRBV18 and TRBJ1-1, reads NAGVMQNPRHLVRRRGQEARLRCSPMKGHSHVYWYRQLPEEGLKFMVYLQKENIIDESGMPKERFSAEFPKEGPSILRIQQVVRGDSAAYFCASGPGGTEAFFGQGTRLTVV.

CDR3 sequence: CAWSVLLAEQFF. Here the CDR3 DNA reads TGTGCCTGGAGTGTTCTGCTAGCGGAGCAGTTCTTC. The chain employs TRBV30 and TRBJ2-1; TRBD2 is a possible D gene (6 bases). The V gene's germline CDR1 is GTSNPN and CDR2 SVGIG (reference sequence). The CDR3 is 12 amino acids. Trimming pared 0 bases from V and 10 bases from J, leaving 10 bases between.

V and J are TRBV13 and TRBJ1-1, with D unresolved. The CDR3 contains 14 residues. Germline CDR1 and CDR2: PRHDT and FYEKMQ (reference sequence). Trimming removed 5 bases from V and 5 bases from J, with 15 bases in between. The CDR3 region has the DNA TGTGCCAGCAGCCCACCTGGAGGCATGACTGAAGCTTTCTTT. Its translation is CASSPPGGMTEAFF.

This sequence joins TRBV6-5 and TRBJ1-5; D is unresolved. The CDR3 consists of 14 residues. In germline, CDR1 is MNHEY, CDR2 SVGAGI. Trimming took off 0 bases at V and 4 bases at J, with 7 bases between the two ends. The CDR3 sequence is CASSYSGINQPQHF. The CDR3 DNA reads TGTGCCAGCAGTTACTCCGGAATTAATCAGCCCCAGCATTTT.

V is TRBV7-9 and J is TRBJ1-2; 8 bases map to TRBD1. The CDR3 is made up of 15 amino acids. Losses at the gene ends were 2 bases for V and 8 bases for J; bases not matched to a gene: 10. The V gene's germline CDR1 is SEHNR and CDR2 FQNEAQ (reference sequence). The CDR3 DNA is TGTGCCAGCAGCTTATCGACAGGGGATTTAGACGGCTACACCTTC. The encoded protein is CASSLSTGDLDGYTF.

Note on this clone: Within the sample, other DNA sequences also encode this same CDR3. CDR3 bases: TGTGCTAGTGGTTTGGGGCTTGGACCAGGGGGCACTGAAGCTTTCTTT. Translating gives CASGLGLGPGGTEAFF. The V and J genes are TRBV12-5 and TRBJ1-1; 7 bases agree with TRBD1. V shed 1 base, J shed 4 bases, and the junction held 9 bases outside the gene matches. The CDR3 extends over 16 amino acids. Looked up from germline, CDR1 is LGHNT and CDR2 is FRNRAP.

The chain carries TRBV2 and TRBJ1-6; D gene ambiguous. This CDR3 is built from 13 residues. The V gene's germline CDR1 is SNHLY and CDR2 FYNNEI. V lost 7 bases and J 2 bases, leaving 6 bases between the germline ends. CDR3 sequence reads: CASTGTYNSPLHF. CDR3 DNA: TGTGCCAGCACCGGGACCTATAATTCACCCCTCCACTTT.

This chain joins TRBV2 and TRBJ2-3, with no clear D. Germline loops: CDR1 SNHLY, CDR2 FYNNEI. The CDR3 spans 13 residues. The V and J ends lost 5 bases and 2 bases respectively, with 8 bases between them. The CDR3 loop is CASSPPLTDTQYF. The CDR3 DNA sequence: TGTGCCAGCAGTCCACCCCTCACAGATACGCAGTATTTT.

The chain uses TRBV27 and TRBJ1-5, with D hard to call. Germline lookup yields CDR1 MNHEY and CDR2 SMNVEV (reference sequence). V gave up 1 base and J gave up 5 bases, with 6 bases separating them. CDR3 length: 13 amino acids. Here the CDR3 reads CASSLFPDQPQHF. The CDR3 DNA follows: TGTGCCAGCAGTTTATTCCCTGATCAGCCCCAGCATTTT.

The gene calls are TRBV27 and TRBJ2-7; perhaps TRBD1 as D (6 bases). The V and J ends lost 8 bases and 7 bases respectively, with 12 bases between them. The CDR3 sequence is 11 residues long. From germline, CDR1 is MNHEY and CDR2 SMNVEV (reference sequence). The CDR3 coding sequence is TGTGCCAGCCTCTCAGGGGAGGAGCAGTACTTC. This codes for CASLSGEEQYF.

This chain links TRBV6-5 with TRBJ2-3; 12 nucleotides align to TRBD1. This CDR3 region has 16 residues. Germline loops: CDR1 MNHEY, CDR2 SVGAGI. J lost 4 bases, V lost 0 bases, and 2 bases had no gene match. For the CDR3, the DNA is TGTGCCAGCAGTTACTCCGGGACAGGGGGCGCAGATACGCAGTATTTT. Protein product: CASSYSGTGGADTQYF.

CDR3 residues: CASSPVGGSYNEQFF. The CDR3 region has the DNA TGTGCCAGCTCACCAGTGGGAGGCTCCTACAATGAGCAGTTCTTC. The V gene is TRBV18, the J gene TRBJ2-1, with D perhaps TRBD2 (6 bases). CDR3 length: 15 residues. Germline CDR1 KGHSH, CDR2 LQKENI. V gave up 2 bases and J gave up 0 bases, with 8 bases separating them.